Shown below are 18 T cell receptor beta chains from a single sample sequenced in a study of blood T cell repertoires in COVID-19. Method: immunoSEQ multiplex PCR; TCRdb's copy keeps in-frame clones and lacks some. This table holds 96,000 or so clones, about 88% found once. The sample comprised peripheral blood. Source of these receptors: a woman older than 75 with acute or convalescent COVID-19.

This clone was observed once. One end of the junction does not line up with germline, which may come from a read error. The rearrangement uses TRBV27 and TRBJ1-3, with D possibly matching TRBD1 (5 bases). Germline V CDR1 and CDR2: MNHEY, SMNVEV (reference sequence). There are 10 residues in the CDR3. The CDR3 coding sequence is TGTGCCAGCGCTTCAGGGTTATTGGATTTT. Protein sequence: CASASGLLDF.

J is TRBJ2-7 and V is TRBV5-1; 10 bases are shared with TRBD2. The CDR3 totals 20 residues. Per germline, CDR1 SGHRS and CDR2 YFSETQ. With 4 bases clipped from V and 5 bases from J, the junction kept 24 bases outside the gene matches. In DNA, the CDR3 is TGCGCCAGCAGCCCCATCGCAAGCGCTCTAGCGGGAGCCATATCCCACGAGCAGTACTTC. The encoded protein is CASSPIASALAGAISHEQYF.

The chain is built from TRBV11-2 and TRBJ2-7; possible D gene TRBD1, 6 bases. This CDR3 comprises 15 residues. The germline gives CDR1 SGHAT, CDR2 FQNNGV. V lost 7 bases and J 4 bases, leaving 20 bases between the germline ends. The CDR3 loop is CASTKNRDTTYEQYF. In DNA, the CDR3 is TGTGCCAGCACCAAAAACAGGGACACCACATACGAGCAGTACTTC.

This clone was picked up one time. This chain connects TRBV7-8 to TRBJ2-7; D may be TRBD1 (8 bases). V shed 1 base and J shed 7 bases, with 11 bases lying between them. Germline V CDR1 and CDR2: SGHVS, FQNEAQ. The CDR3 length is 13 residues. The CDR3 DNA follows: TGTGCCAGCAGCTTAGTACAGGGGGGGGAGCAGTACTTC. This sequence encodes CASSLVQGGEQYF. The full variable domain, in which reference TRBV7-8 and TRBJ2-7 provide the parts outside the CDR3, is GAGVSQSPRYKVAKRGQDVALRCDPISGHVSLFWYQQALGQGPEFLTYFQNEAQLDKSGLPSDRFFAERPEGSVSTLKIQRTQQEDSAVYLCASSLVQGGEQYFGPGTRLTVT.

This clone appeared a single time. V is TRBV4-3 and J is TRBJ2-1, with D maybe TRBD2 (7 bases). This CDR3 comprises 17 residues. Germline assignment: CDR1 LGHNA and CDR2 YSLEER. Trimming removed 2 bases from V and 4 bases from J, with 18 bases in between. CDR3: CASSQPRGAEGYNEQFF. CDR3 in DNA: TGCGCCAGCAGCCAACCCCGGGGGGCCGAGGGGTACAATGAGCAGTTCTTC.

The chain links TRBV5-4 to TRBJ2-1, with 8 bases identical to TRBD1. This CDR3 is 13 amino acids long. J lost 5 bases, V lost 10 bases, and 8 bases had no gene match. Germline V CDR1 and CDR2: SGHNT, YYREEE (reference sequence). CDR3 sequence (DNA): TGTGCCTCCACCCAGGGGGCCGACAATGAGCAGTTCTTC. Translation: CASTQGADNEQFF.

The V and J genes are TRBV2 and TRBJ2-5; D might be TRBD1 (5 bases). CDR1 is SNHLY, CDR2 FYNNEI, per germline. The ends were cut back, 3 bases at V and 5 bases at J, with 10 bases in the middle. This CDR3 has 13 residues. The CDR3 region is CASSEPGPETQYF. For the CDR3, the DNA is TGTGCCAGCAGTGAGCCAGGGCCCGAGACCCAGTACTTC.

The chain joins TRBV5-1 to TRBJ2-2; perhaps TRBD2 as D (6 bases). Deletions cut 3 bases from V and 2 bases from J, with 8 bases between. This CDR3 comprises 14 residues. Germline lookup yields CDR1 SGHRS and CDR2 YFSETQ. The DNA for the CDR3 is TGCGCCAGCAGCTGGGACTCTAACACCGGGGAGCTGTTTTTT. Amino acid sequence: CASSWDSNTGELFF.

The genes are TRBV5-8 and TRBJ1-5; tentative D call: TRBD1 (5 bases). Trimming pared 4 bases from V and 3 bases from J, leaving 14 bases between. The CDR3 length is 15 residues. Germline V gene data show CDR1 as SGHTS and CDR2 as YDEGEE. CDR3 coding DNA: TGTGCCAGCAGCGGCGGGGGGGTTCCCAATCAGCCCCAGCATTTT. It encodes CASSGGGVPNQPQHF.

The genes are TRBV6-5 and TRBJ2-1, with 7 bases that match TRBD2. The CDR3 has 14 residues. V trimming: 5 bases; J trimming: 14 bases; junction bases outside the gene matches: 15. Looked up from germline, CDR1 is MNHEY and CDR2 is SVGAGI. Here the CDR3 reads CASSLKTSGTNEFF. CDR3 nucleotides: TGTGCCAGCAGTCTAAAAACTTCGGGGACTAATGAGTTCTTC.

The chain combines TRBV27 with TRBJ2-7; D unclear. From germline, CDR1 is MNHEY and CDR2 SMNVEV (reference sequence). Trimming removed 4 bases from V and 3 bases from J, with 10 bases in between. CDR3 size: 13 residues. For the CDR3, the DNA is TGTGCCAGCAGTTCAACCAACAGCTACGAGCAGTACTTC. As protein: CASSSTNSYEQYF.

The CDR3 DNA reads TGCGCCAGCAGTGAGGGGCAGGCAGGGGGGAGTTTTACTGAAGCTTTCTTT. This codes for CASSEGQAGGSFTEAFF. The chain is built from TRBV10-2 and TRBJ1-1, with 7 bases aligning to TRBD1. The CDR3 is 17 residues long. V was clipped by 2 bases and J by 5 bases; unmatched bases: 14. CDR1 and CDR2 from the germline V gene are WSHSY and SAAADI.

The chain employs TRBV29-1 and TRBJ1-2, with 7 bases fitting TRBD1. V lost 1 base and J lost 4; bases outside the gene matches: 6. The CDR3 totals 14 residues. CDR1 and CDR2 from the germline V gene are SQVTM and ANQGSEA. The CDR3 DNA is TGCAGCGTTGAAGGCCGACAGGGAAGCTATGGCTACACCTTC. It is translated as CSVEGRQGSYGYTF. Combining the CDR3 with reference TRBV29-1 and TRBJ1-2 gives the whole variable domain SAVISQKPSRDICQRGTSLTIQCQVDSQVTMMFWYRQQPGQSLTLIATANQGSEATYESGFVIDKFPISRPNLTFSTLTVSNMSPEDSSIYLCSVEGRQGSYGYTFGSGTRLTVV.

The chain couples TRBV3-1 (or the pseudogene TRBV3-2) to TRBJ2-1; TRBD2 matches at 10 bases. The V segment lost 0 bases and the J segment 3 bases; nucleotides outside the gene matches: 5. Germline V lookup: CDR1 LGHDT, CDR2 YNNKEL (reference sequence). The CDR3 runs 17 residues. Here the CDR3 reads CASSQERGLAFYNEQFF. CDR3 nucleotide sequence: TGTGCCAGCAGCCAAGAAAGGGGACTAGCGTTCTACAATGAGCAGTTCTTC.

The rearrangement joins TRBV4-1 to TRBJ2-3, with 7 bases matching TRBD2. The V gene end was trimmed by 4 bases and the J gene end by 6 bases; junction bases not matched to a gene: 10. CDR1 and CDR2 (germline): MGHRA, YSYEKL. CDR3 size: 15 residues. The CDR3 sequence is CASSLSGRAADTQYF. DNA for the CDR3: TGCGCCAGCAGCCTTTCGGGGAGGGCCGCCGATACGCAGTATTTT.

The chain uses TRBV27 and TRBJ2-7; 8 bases map to TRBD1. The CDR3 totals 15 residues. Per germline, CDR1 MNHEY and CDR2 SMNVEV (reference sequence). Trimming took 0 bases from V and 1 from J; bases not matched to a gene: 2. The CDR3 loop reads CASSLSGTGSYEQYF. DNA of the CDR3: TGTGCCAGCAGTTTATCGGGGACAGGTTCCTACGAGCAGTACTTC.

This clone has just one count. This chain uses TRBV15 with TRBJ1-4, with D maybe TRBD1 (6 bases). V was pared by 2 bases and J by 2 bases, with 18 bases between. The germline V gene encodes CDR1 LNHNV and CDR2 YYDKDF (reference sequence). CDR3 length equals 18 residues. CDR3 sequence: CATSRNLLGAGTNEKLFF. The CDR3 DNA is TGTGCCACCAGCAGAAATCTTTTGGGGGCTGGGACTAATGAAAAACTGTTTTTT.

This clone was seen a single time. The J gene is TRBJ1-5, the V gene TRBV7-2; no clear D gene. Trimming stripped 5 bases from V and 7 bases from J, with 15 bases between. This CDR3 is 14 amino acids long. The V gene's germline CDR1 is SGHTA and CDR2 FQGNSA. CDR3 in amino acids: CASSPTGNGQPQHF. CDR3 nucleotides: TGTGCCAGCAGCCCAACCGGGAATGGACAGCCCCAGCATTTT.